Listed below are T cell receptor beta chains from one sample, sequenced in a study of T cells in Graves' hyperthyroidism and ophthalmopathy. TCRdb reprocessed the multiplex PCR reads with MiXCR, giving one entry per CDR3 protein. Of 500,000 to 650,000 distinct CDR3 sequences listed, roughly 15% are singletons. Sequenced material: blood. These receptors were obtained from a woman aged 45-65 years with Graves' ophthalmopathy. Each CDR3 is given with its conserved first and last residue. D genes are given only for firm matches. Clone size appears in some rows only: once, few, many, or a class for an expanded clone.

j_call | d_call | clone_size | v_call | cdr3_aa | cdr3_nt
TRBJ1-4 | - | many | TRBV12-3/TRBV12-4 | CASSLGAGDEKLFF | TGTGCCAGCAGTTTAGGAGCGGGAGATGAAAAACTGTTTTTT
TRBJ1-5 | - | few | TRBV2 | CASSESRRDQPQHF | TGTGCCAGCAGTGAAAGTCGCCGGGATCAGCCCCAGCATTTT
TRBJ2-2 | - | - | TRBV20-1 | CSARIPRGRGSTGELFF | TGCAGTGCTAGAATCCCCAGGGGTCGCGGTAGCACCGGGGAGCTGTTTTTT
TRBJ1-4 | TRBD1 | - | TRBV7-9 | CASSFKGQGITNEKLFF | TGTGCCAGCAGCTTCAAGGGACAGGGTATAACTAATGAAAAACTGTTTTTT
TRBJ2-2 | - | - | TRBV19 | CASTTGTQTGELFF | TGTGCCAGTACCACCGGGACACAGACCGGGGAGCTGTTTTTT
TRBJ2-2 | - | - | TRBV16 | CASSQSDRQTGELFF | TGTGCCAGCAGCCAATCCGATCGGCAAACCGGGGAGCTGTTTTTT
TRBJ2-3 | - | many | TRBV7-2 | CASSLARRGWGTDTQYF | TGTGCCAGCAGCTTAGCGAGAAGGGGTTGGGGCACAGATACGCAGTATTTT
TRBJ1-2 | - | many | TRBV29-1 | CSVGGGLSGYTF | TGCAGCGTGGGAGGGGGGCTTAGTGGCTACACCTTC
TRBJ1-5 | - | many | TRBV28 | CASRTTVRYLQPQHF | TGTGCCAGCAGAACGACAGTTAGATACCTTCAGCCCCAGCATTTT
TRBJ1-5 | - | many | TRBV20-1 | CSASYICREYSNQPQHF | TGCAGTGCTAGCTATATATGTCGGGAATATAGCAATCAGCCCCAGCATTTT
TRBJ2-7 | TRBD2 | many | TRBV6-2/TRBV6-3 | CASRKTSGRGSEQYF | TGTGCCAGCAGAAAGACTAGCGGGAGAGGTAGCGAGCAGTACTTC
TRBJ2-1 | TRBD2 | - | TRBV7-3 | CASSQRLAGVNNEQFF | TGTGCCAGCAGCCAAAGACTAGCGGGAGTGAACAATGAGCAGTTCTTC
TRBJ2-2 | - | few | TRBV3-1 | CASSRDSNTGELFF | TGTGCCAGCAGCCGGGACTCAAACACCGGGGAGCTGTTTTTT
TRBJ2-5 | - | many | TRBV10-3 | CAISEGASVETQYF | TGTGCCATCAGTGAAGGGGCTAGCGTGGAGACCCAGTACTTC
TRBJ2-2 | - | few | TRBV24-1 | CATRAGANTGELFF | TGTGCCACCAGGGCCGGGGCTAACACCGGGGAGCTGTTTTTT
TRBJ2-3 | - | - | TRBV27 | CASSLRDFLTDTQYF | TGTGCCAGCAGTTTGCGGGACTTCCTCACAGATACGCAGTATTTT
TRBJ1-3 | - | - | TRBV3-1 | CASSPDTYGNTIYF | TGTGCCAGCAGCCCTGACACCTATGGAAACACCATATATTTT
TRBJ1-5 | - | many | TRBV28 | CASTKGAGNQPQHF | TGTGCCAGCACCAAAGGGGCGGGCAATCAGCCCCAGCATTTT
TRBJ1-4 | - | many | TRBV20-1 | CSANQGLGGEKLFF | TGCAGTGCTAACCAGGGCCTTGGGGGTGAAAAACTGTTTTTT
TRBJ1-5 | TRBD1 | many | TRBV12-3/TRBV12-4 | CASRPGTGDQPQHF | TGTGCCAGCAGACCAGGGACAGGGGACCAGCCCCAGCATTTT
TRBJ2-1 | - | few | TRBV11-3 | CASSPDLGSSSYNEQFF | TGTGCCAGCAGCCCGGACCTGGGGTCTAGTTCCTACAATGAGCAGTTCTTC
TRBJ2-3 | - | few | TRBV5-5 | CASSLDVSSDTDTQYF | TGTGCCAGCAGCTTGGATGTCAGCTCAGACACAGATACGCAGTATTTT
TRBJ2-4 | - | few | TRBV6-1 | CASSRGDTVAKNVQYF | TGTGCCAGCAGCAGAGGGGACACTGTAGCCAAAAACGTTCAGTACTTC
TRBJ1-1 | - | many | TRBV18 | CASSPWARASTEAFF | TGTGCCAGCTCACCTTGGGCCAGGGCCAGCACTGAAGCTTTCTTT
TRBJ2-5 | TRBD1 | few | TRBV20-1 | CSARNWGTGGSQETQYF | TGCAGTGCTAGAAATTGGGGGACAGGTGGGAGCCAAGAGACCCAGTACTTC
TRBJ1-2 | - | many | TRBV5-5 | CASSLEQTNYGYTF | TGTGCCAGCAGCTTGGAACAGACGAACTATGGCTACACCTTC
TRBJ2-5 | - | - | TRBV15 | CATSRRASETQYF | TGTGCCACCAGCCGAAGGGCCAGCGAGACCCAGTACTTC
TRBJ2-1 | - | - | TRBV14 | CASSFLANEQFF | TGTGCCAGCAGCTTTTTGGCGAATGAGCAGTTCTTC